These 29 T cell receptor beta chains share one sample of origin, sequenced in a study of cytomegalovirus exposure and HLA in healthy donors. Primers included in the PCR were 60 Vbeta and 13 Jbeta primers. The protocol was immunoSEQ multiplex PCR, while the TCRdb copy is restricted to in-frame clones and leaves out a portion. The data show some 180,000 clones, 76% seen once. The sample taken for sequencing was PBMCs. Source of these receptors: a man between 18 and 35 years old in good health and CMV-seronegative.

CDR3 in DNA: TGCGCCAGCGGGGGGGCAGTCGGGGGCGGGGAGCTGTTTTTT. The encoded protein is CASGGAVGGGELFF. This rearrangement joins TRBV10-2 to TRBJ2-2; D is perhaps TRBD2 (7 bases). CDR1 and CDR2 (germline): WSHSY, SAAADI. This CDR3 spans 14 amino acids. Trimming took off 8 bases at V and 7 bases at J, with 17 bases between the two ends.

This clone turned up a few times. The chain recombines TRBV2 with TRBJ1-5; perhaps TRBD1 as D (5 bases). The V gene lost 7 bases and the J gene lost 4 bases, with 17 bases spanning the gap. The germline gives CDR1 SNHLY, CDR2 FYNNEI. This CDR3 is built from 15 residues. The CDR3 DNA follows: TGTGCCAGCAACCTGGACAAGGGGTGGAATCAGCCCCAGCATTTT. Encoded protein: CASNLDKGWNQPQHF.

The chain employs TRBV2 and TRBJ2-7; TRBD1 is a possible D gene (6 bases). The CDR3 is 13 amino acids. V was pared by 3 bases and J by 3 bases, with 9 bases between. Germline CDR1 is SNHLY and CDR2 is FYNNEI. CDR3 DNA sequence: TGTGCCAGCAGTGAGACCAGGGGCTACGAGCAGTACTTC. Translated: CASSETRGYEQYF.

J is TRBJ2-7 and V is TRBV11-2, with 8 bases identical to TRBD1. Per germline, CDR1 SGHAT and CDR2 FQNNGV. With V trimmed by 4 bases and J by 6 bases, 8 bases remained unmatched. CDR3 size: 14 residues. This CDR3 is CASSSRQGWREQYF. Here the CDR3 DNA reads TGTGCCAGCAGCTCCCGACAGGGGTGGCGCGAGCAGTACTTC.

This clone was recorded only once. The gene calls are TRBV28 and TRBJ2-5, with TRBD2 as a possible D gene (6 bases). Germline loops: CDR1 MDHEN, CDR2 SYDVKM. The CDR3 runs 13 residues. V was shortened by 2 bases and J by 7 bases, with 11 bases between the two germline ends. CDR3 residues: CASSLIGSGTQYF. CDR3 bases: TGTGCCAGCAGTTTAATAGGTAGCGGGACCCAGTACTTC.

V is TRBV6-5 and J is TRBJ2-6; D ambiguous. The CDR3 spans 16 residues. The V gene lost 2 bases and the J gene lost 2 bases, with 10 bases spanning the gap. Germline values: CDR1 MNHEY, CDR2 SVGAGI. CDR3 region: CASSYSGRTGANVLTF. CDR3 DNA sequence: TGTGCCAGCAGTTACAGTGGCAGGACTGGGGCCAACGTCCTGACTTTC.

Of note for this clone: The germline gene is not matched at one end of the junction; a read error may be the cause. The chain uses TRBV5-5 and TRBJ1-1; possible D gene TRBD1, 5 bases. The germline gives CDR1 SGHKS, CDR2 YYEKEE (reference sequence). This CDR3 spans 12 amino acids. CDR3 protein: CASSLGGGDAFF. The CDR3 DNA sequence: TGTGCCAGCAGTTTGGGGGGGGGTGACGCTTTCTTT.

This clone was counted a few times. V gene TRBV28 combines with J gene TRBJ1-3; D call uncertain. Trimming removed 7 bases at V and 0 bases at J, with 13 bases between. The CDR3 is 15 residues long. Germline V lookup: CDR1 MDHEN, CDR2 SYDVKM. The CDR3 DNA reads TGTGCCAGCACCGAGGGCGCAGACTCTGGAAACACCATATATTTT. Protein: CASTEGADSGNTIYF.

The chain combines TRBV6-6 with TRBJ1-3, with a tentative D call TRBD1 (5 bases). From germline, CDR1 is MNHNY and CDR2 SVGAGI (reference sequence). The CDR3 runs 12 residues. CDR3 amino acids: CVTGGSGNTIYF. As DNA, the CDR3 is TGTGTCACAGGAGGGTCTGGAAACACCATATATTTT.

CDR3 coding DNA: TGTGCCAGCGCCCCCCACGGGACAGGGGGTGGTTCTGAAGCTTTCTTT. It yields the protein CASAPHGTGGGSEAFF. The gene calls are TRBV2 and TRBJ1-1, with 11 bases identical to TRBD1. The germline CDR1 and CDR2 sequences are SNHLY and FYNNEI. CDR3 size: 16 residues. Trimming cost V 8 bases and J 6 bases; bases outside gene matches: 14.

J is TRBJ2-5 and V is TRBV9; 9 nucleotides align to TRBD2. The V gene's germline CDR1 is SGDLS and CDR2 YYNGEE. J lost 3 bases, V lost 0 bases, and 6 bases had no gene match. This CDR3 has 16 amino acids. Here the CDR3 reads CASSVGLAGAEETQYF. The CDR3 DNA reads as TGTGCCAGCAGCGTAGGGTTAGCGGGAGCGGAAGAGACCCAGTACTTC.

The chain recombines TRBV19 with TRBJ1-3; no clear D gene. CDR1 and CDR2 (germline): LNHDA, SQIVND (reference sequence). The CDR3 runs to 14 residues. V lost 9 bases to trimming and J lost 0 bases, with 12 bases between them. CDR3 sequence reads: CASRPGSSGNTIYF. CDR3 DNA sequence: TGTGCCAGCAGGCCCGGGAGCTCTGGAAACACCATATATTTT.

The chain uses TRBV5-6 and TRBJ2-2; 8 bases fit TRBD2. With 3 bases clipped from V and 6 bases from J, the junction kept 7 bases outside the gene matches. The CDR3 is 15 amino acids. Germline V CDR1 and CDR2: SGHDT, YYEEEE. CDR3 DNA: TGTGCCAGCAGCTCCGGGACTAGTTTACCCGGGGAGCTGTTTTTT. The encoded protein is CASSSGTSLPGELFF. The entire variable domain, with the rest obtained from reference TRBV5-6 and TRBJ2-2, is as follows: DAGVTQSPTHLIKTRGQQVTLRCSPKSGHDTVSWYQQALGQGPQFIFQYYEEEERQRGNFPDRFSGHQFPNYSSELNVNALLLGDSALYLCASSSGTSLPGELFFGEGSRLTVL.

J is TRBJ2-2 and V is TRBV5-5; TRBD2 might be the D (6 bases). The germline V gene encodes CDR1 SGHKS and CDR2 YYEKEE (reference sequence). This CDR3 region has 15 residues. Trimming took off 3 bases at V and 4 bases at J, with 13 bases between the two ends. The CDR3 nucleotides are TGTGCCAGCAGCTCTTGGGGGGTTGGCACCGGGGAGCTGTTTTTT. Its protein is CASSSWGVGTGELFF.

Worth noting for this clone: Other DNA sequences in this specimen translate into the identical CDR3. The V call is TRBV19, the J call TRBJ1-1, with D tentatively TRBD1 (5 bases). V lost 4 bases, J lost 3 bases, and 9 bases lay in between. Germline CDR1 and CDR2: LNHDA and SQIVND (reference sequence). The CDR3 spans 13 residues. The CDR3 here is CASSRGSYTEAFF. The CDR3 DNA reads TGTGCCAGTAGTAGGGGCAGTTACACTGAAGCTTTCTTT.

This clone was detected a few times. This chain connects TRBV19 to TRBJ2-3; 9 bases map to TRBD1. J was trimmed by 10 bases and V by 5 bases; bases with no gene match: 4. The CDR3 runs to 12 residues. Germline V gene sequence: CDR1 LNHDA, CDR2 SQIVND (reference sequence). The CDR3 bases are TGTGCCAGTAGTGTGGGGACAGGGCCGCAGTATTTT. Translated, it gives CASSVGTGPQYF.

In regard to this clone: An end of the junction differs from the germline gene, which may be a read error. The J gene is TRBJ1-2, the V gene TRBV2; no firm D call. Germline CDR1 is SNHLY and CDR2 is FYNNEI. There are 16 residues in the CDR3. The CDR3 sequence is CASRAPAAFRNYGYPF. The CDR3 region has the DNA TGTGCCAGCAGGGCCCCCGCGGCGTTTAGGAACTATGGCTACCCCTTC.

The genes are TRBV28 and TRBJ2-1, with D possibly matching TRBD1 (6 bases). This CDR3 comprises 14 residues. The germline gives CDR1 MDHEN, CDR2 SYDVKM. The V gene lost 3 bases and the J gene lost 5 bases, with 11 bases spanning the gap. CDR3 bases: TGTGCCAGCAGTTTCCCGGGACAAAACAATGAGCAGTTCTTC. The encoded protein is CASSFPGQNNEQFF.

This clone was seen only a few times. This sequence joins TRBV6-6 and TRBJ1-5; D is possibly TRBD1 (5 bases). Germline assignment: CDR1 MNHNY and CDR2 SVGAGI (reference sequence). V shed 6 bases and J shed 3 bases, with 12 bases lying between them. CDR3 length: 14 amino acids. In DNA, the CDR3 is TGTGCCAGCAGACAGGACGGTTACAATCAGCCCCAGCATTTT. It codes for CASRQDGYNQPQHF.

V usage is TRBV4-1 and J usage is TRBJ1-5; D is ambiguous. This CDR3 comprises 17 residues. Germline V gives CDR1 MGHRA, CDR2 YSYEKL. Deletions cut 0 bases from V and 0 bases from J, with 12 bases between. The DNA for the CDR3 is TGCGCCAGCAGCCAAGATCCACGTTTCTATAGCAATCAGCCCCAGCATTTT. Translating gives CASSQDPRFYSNQPQHF.

This clone was recorded only once. For the CDR3, the DNA is TGTGCCATCGTGATAGGGACAGGGGATGGTGGCTACACCTTC. Translation: CAIVIGTGDGGYTF. The V and J genes are TRBV10-3 and TRBJ1-2; 10 positions agree with TRBD1. The V gene end was trimmed by 8 bases and the J gene end by 7 bases; junction bases not matched to a gene: 10. CDR1 is ENHRY, CDR2 SYGVKD, per germline. The CDR3 runs 14 residues.

The rearrangement joins TRBV7-9 to TRBJ2-2; 7 positions agree with TRBD1. Trimming at V came to 5 bases and at J to 3 bases, leaving 6 bases not matched to a gene. There are 15 residues in the CDR3. Per germline, CDR1 SEHNR and CDR2 FQNEAQ (reference sequence). The CDR3 nucleotides read TGTGCCAGCAGCACCGACAGGGCCGACACCGGGGAGCTGTTTTTT. Translating it yields CASSTDRADTGELFF.

The gene calls are TRBV6-5 and TRBJ1-5, with 7 bases matching TRBD1. Losses at the gene ends were 6 bases for V and 2 bases for J; bases not matched to a gene: 1. This CDR3 has 13 residues. Germline lookup yields CDR1 MNHEY and CDR2 SVGAGI. The CDR3 is CASRGTGNQPQHF. The CDR3 DNA sequence: TGTGCCAGCAGAGGGACAGGCAATCAGCCCCAGCATTTT.

J is TRBJ1-2 and V is TRBV27; 8 bases align to TRBD1. Germline V CDR1 and CDR2: MNHEY, SMNVEV (reference sequence). The V segment lost 8 bases and the J segment 4 bases; nucleotides outside the gene matches: 9. The CDR3 totals 14 residues. The CDR3 loop reads CASSWTGSGYGYTF. The CDR3 DNA sequence: TGTGCCAGCTCGTGGACAGGGAGTGGCTATGGCTACACCTTC.

This clone was detected once. This chain joins TRBV28 and TRBJ1-4; 12 nucleotides align to TRBD1. Looked up from germline, CDR1 is MDHEN and CDR2 is SYDVKM. The V and J ends lost 5 bases and 12 bases, in that order; junction bases with no gene match: 7. The CDR3 contains 14 residues. The CDR3, as DNA: TGTGCCAGCAGTGTCGGGACAGGGGGCTGGGAACTGTTTTTT. Its protein product is CASSVGTGGWELFF.

This clone was counted only a few times. The chain recombines TRBV7-2 with TRBJ1-1; TRBD1 aligns across 10 bases. The CDR3 has 19 residues. Germline V lookup: CDR1 SGHTA, CDR2 FQGNSA. V shed 2 bases and J 1 base; nucleotides not matched to a gene: 13. CDR3 sequence (DNA): TGTGCCAGCAGCTTAACTCTTCTCCGGACAGGGGGGGCGAACACTGAAGCTTTCTTT. Amino acid sequence: CASSLTLLRTGGANTEAFF.

The chain carries TRBV5-6 and TRBJ2-3; 11 nucleotides align to TRBD2. Per the germline V gene, CDR1 is SGHDT and CDR2 is YYEEEE. The junction had 6 bases not matched to a gene; V was cut back by 0 bases and J by 3 bases. There are 17 residues in the CDR3. The CDR3 DNA is TGTGCCAGCAGCTTGGGGGTAGCGGGGGGGCCGACAGATACGCAGTATTTT. Its protein product is CASSLGVAGGPTDTQYF.

The CDR3 spells CASRLQGARETQYF. CDR3 coding DNA: TGTGCCAGCAGATTACAGGGGGCTAGGGAGACCCAGTACTTC. V gene TRBV27 combines with J gene TRBJ2-5, with 9 bases fitting TRBD1. CDR3 size: 14 residues. CDR1 MNHEY and CDR2 SMNVEV come from the germline V gene (reference sequence). V gave up 6 bases and J gave up 5 bases; unmatched junction bases: 7.

This chain joins TRBV30 and TRBJ2-5, with 7 bases matching TRBD2. The length of the CDR3 is 13 residues. CDR1 and CDR2 from the germline V gene are GTSNPN and SVGIG (reference sequence). The trim removed 5 bases at V and 2 bases at J, leaving 5 bases unmatched. The CDR3 sequence: CAWATSRQETQYF. As DNA, the CDR3 is TGTGCCTGGGCGACTAGCAGGCAAGAGACCCAGTACTTC.